Listed below are T cell receptor beta chains from one sample, sequenced in a study of blood T cell repertoires in COVID-19. Measured with immunoSEQ multiplex PCR; TCRdb has only the in-frame clones, and not every one. This table has hundreds of thousands of clones, around 90% appearing once. The sequenced material came from peripheral blood. All receptors come from a man aged 65-85 years with acute or convalescent COVID-19. CDR3s include the opening cysteine and the closing phenylalanine or tryptophan. A D gene is named only where the DNA matches it firmly.

CASSYSTSGFYEQYF	TGTGCCAGCAGTTACTCGACTAGCGGATTCTACGAGCAGTACTTC	TRBV6-5	TRBJ2-7	TRBD2
CASSQPPLGYTF	TGTGCCAGCAGCCAACCGCCACTGGGCTACACCTTC	TRBV6-5	TRBJ1-2	.
CASSPSKTRGTQYF	TGCGCCAGCAGTCCTAGTAAGACTAGGGGTACGCAGTATTTT	TRBV4-3	TRBJ2-3	.
CASETGFSYEQYF	TGTGCCAGTGAAACGGGATTTTCCTACGAGCAGTACTTC	TRBV7-8	TRBJ2-7	.
CATSRDLGQGAGAKNIQYF	TGTGCCACCAGCAGGGACTTAGGACAGGGGGCTGGTGCCAAAAACATTCAGTACTTC	TRBV15	TRBJ2-4	TRBD1
CASSSGTGAEAFF	TGTGCCAGCAGTTCCGGGACAGGGGCTGAAGCTTTCTTT	TRBV2	TRBJ1-1	TRBD1
CASSLPGGAGLGYTF	TGTGCCAGCAGCTTACCAGGGGGCGCTGGGCTTGGCTACACCTTC	TRBV5-6	TRBJ1-2	TRBD1
CASRTTGQGAGGYTF	TGTGCCAGCAGAACGACGGGACAGGGGGCGGGTGGCTACACCTTC	TRBV28	TRBJ1-2	TRBD1
CATSRDGGYEKLFF	TGTGCCACCAGCAGAGATGGGGGGTATGAAAAACTGTTTTTT	TRBV15	TRBJ1-4	.
CSASPGSAPSPLHF	TGCAGTGCTAGTCCGGGTTCGGCTCCTTCACCCCTCCACTTT	TRBV20-1	TRBJ1-6	.
CASSLFPSGGVITGELFF	TGTGCCAGCAGTTTATTCCCTAGCGGGGGGGTTATTACCGGGGAGCTGTTTTTT	TRBV27	TRBJ2-2	TRBD2
CASSPTSDGTDTQYF	TGTGCCAGCTCCCCAACTAGCGATGGCACAGATACGCAGTATTTT	TRBV18	TRBJ2-3	TRBD2